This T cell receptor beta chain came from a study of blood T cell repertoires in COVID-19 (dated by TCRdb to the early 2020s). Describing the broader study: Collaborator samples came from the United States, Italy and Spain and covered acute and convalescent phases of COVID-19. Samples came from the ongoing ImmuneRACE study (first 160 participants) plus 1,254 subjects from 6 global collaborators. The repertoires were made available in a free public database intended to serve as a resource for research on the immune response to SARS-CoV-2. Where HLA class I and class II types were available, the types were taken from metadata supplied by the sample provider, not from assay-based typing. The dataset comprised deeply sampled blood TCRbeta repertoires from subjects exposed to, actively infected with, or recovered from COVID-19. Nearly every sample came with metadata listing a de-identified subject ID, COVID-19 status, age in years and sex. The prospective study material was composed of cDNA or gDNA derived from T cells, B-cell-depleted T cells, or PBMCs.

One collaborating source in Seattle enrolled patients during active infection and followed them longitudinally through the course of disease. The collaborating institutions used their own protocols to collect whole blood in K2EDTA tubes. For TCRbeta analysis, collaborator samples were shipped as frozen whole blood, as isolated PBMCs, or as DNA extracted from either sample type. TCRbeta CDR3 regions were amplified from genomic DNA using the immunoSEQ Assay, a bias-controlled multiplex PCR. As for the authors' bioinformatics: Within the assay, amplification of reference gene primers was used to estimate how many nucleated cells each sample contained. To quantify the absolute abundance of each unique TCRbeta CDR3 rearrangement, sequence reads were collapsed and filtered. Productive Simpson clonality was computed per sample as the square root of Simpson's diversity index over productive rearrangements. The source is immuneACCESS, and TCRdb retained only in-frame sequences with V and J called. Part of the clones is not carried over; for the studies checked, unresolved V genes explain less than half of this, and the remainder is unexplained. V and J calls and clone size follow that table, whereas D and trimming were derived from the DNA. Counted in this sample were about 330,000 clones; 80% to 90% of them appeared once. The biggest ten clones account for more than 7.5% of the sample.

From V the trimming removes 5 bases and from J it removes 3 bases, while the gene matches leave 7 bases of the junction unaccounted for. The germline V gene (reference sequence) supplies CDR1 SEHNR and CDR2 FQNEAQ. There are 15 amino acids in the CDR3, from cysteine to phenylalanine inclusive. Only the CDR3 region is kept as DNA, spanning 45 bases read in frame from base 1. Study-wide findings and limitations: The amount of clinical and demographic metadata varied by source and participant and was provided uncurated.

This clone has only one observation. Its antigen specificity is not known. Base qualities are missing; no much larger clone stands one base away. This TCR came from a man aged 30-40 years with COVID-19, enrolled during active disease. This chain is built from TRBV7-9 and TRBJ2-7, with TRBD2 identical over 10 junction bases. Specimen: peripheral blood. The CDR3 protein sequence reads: CASSGTTSGYYEQYF. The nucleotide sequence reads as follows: TGTGCCAGCAGCGGAACGACTAGCGGGTACTACGAGCAGTACTTC. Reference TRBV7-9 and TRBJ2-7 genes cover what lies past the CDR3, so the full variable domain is DTGVSQNPRHKITKRGQNVTFRCDPISEHNRLYWYRQTLGQGPEFLTYFQNEAQLEKSRLLSDRFSAERPKGSFSTLEIQRTEQGDSAMYLCASSGTTSGYYEQYFGPGTRLTVT.